This T cell receptor (beta chain) was sequenced for a study of shared T cell receptors in the human thymus. Trimming pared 3 bases from V and 1 base from J, leaving 7 bases between. This CDR3 is 13 amino acids long. Germline V gene sequence: CDR1 MGHRA, CDR2 YSYEKL. Assay used: immunoSEQ multiplex PCR; TCRdb lists only in-frame clones, some missing. Of hundreds of thousands of clones listed, 87% are singletons. Of note for this clone: The same CDR3 can be traced to other DNA sequences in this sample.

The same data also went into a second study, on human thymus T cells. Per that study: Thymus pieces cut out during corrective heart surgery were the tissue that was used.

The TCR comes from a boy under two years old with a congenital heart defect. The J gene is TRBJ2-7, the V gene TRBV4-1; possibly TRBD1 for D (6 bases). The sequenced sample consisted of thymocytes. The CDR3 protein is CASSHGQSYEQYF. As DNA, the CDR3 is TGCGCCAGCAGCCACGGACAGTCCTACGAGCAGTACTTC.